The source of this T cell receptor (beta chain) is a study of control samples from healthy donors and cancer patients. The CDR3 spans 14 residues. The germline V gene has CDR1 ENHRY and CDR2 SYGVKD. V lost 11 bases to trimming and J lost 5 bases; unmatched junction nucleotides: 6. Generated by immunoSEQ multiplex PCR, the TCRdb table keeps only in-frame clones and is missing some. Here the sample spans tens of thousands of clones, almost 85% being singletons. This TCR was sampled from a woman aged 55-69 years in good health. Sequences were obtained from blood. J is TRBJ2-1 and V is TRBV10-3; 13 nucleotides agree with TRBD2. The CDR3 DNA reads TGTGCCTTCGCCGGACTAGCGGGGGACAATGAGCAGTTCTTC. This codes for CAFAGLAGDNEQFF.